This TCR beta chain was sequenced for a study of cytomegalovirus exposure and HLA in healthy donors. Study-wide background: A later analysis reported the same platform for the 120 or so validation repertoires and the 500 to 750 first-cohort repertoires. Study-level findings and limits: TCR clusters originating in the first cohort tended to co-occur in the roughly 130 validation repertoires, according to a later analysis. The authors enumerated 180 or so TCR beta chains as linked to cytomegalovirus.

Sequencing used immunoSEQ multiplex PCR; TCRdb keeps in-frame clones, though not all of them. The repertoire holds 200,000 or so clones, with approximately 84% as singletons. The J segment lost 2 bases and the V segment lost 7 bases, leaving 7 bases of the junction unmatched. CDR1 and CDR2 (germline): MDHEN, SYDVKM. CDR3 length equals 15 residues. On this clone itself: What it recognizes is unknown.

The V and J genes are TRBV28 and TRBJ1-5; 8 nucleotides match TRBD1. The receptor's source is a man aged 18 to 30 in good health and CMV-seropositive. Sequencing was carried out using PBMCs. The CDR3 DNA reads TGTGCCAGCACCCCTCGGGGACAGGGCAATCAGCCCCAGCATTTT. Translation: CASTPRGQGNQPQHF. Together with reference TRBV28 and TRBJ1-5, the CDR3 gives the full variable domain: DVKVTQSSRYLVKRTGEKVFLECVQDMDHENMFWYRQDPGLGLRLIYFSYDVKMKEKGDIPEGYSVSREKKERFSLILESASTNQTSMYLCASTPRGQGNQPQHFGDGTRLSIL.